A selection of T cell receptor beta chains follows, all from one sample in a study of cytomegalovirus exposure and HLA in healthy donors. Repertoires were generated with immunoSEQ multiplex PCR, while TCRdb's copy carries only in-frame clones and drops some. Counted here are some 120,000 clones, 75% to 85% occurring once; the ten biggest clones make up approximately 10%. Sequenced input: PBMCs. The receptors were sampled from a male donor in good health and CMV-seropositive. CDR3s include the opening cysteine and the closing phenylalanine or tryptophan. A D gene is named only where the DNA matches it firmly. Size is stated for part of the rows, as once, few or many counts, or as a class when the clone is expanded.

V	D	J	size	CDR3	DNA
TRBV7-2	-	TRBJ2-3	-	CASSFSSGLTDTQYF	TGTGCCAGCAGCTTCTCGTCAGGGTTGACAGATACGCAGTATTTT
TRBV5-6	-	TRBJ1-2	-	CASSLQEGGYTF	TGTGCCAGCAGCTTGCAGGAGGGCGGCTACACCTTC
TRBV15	TRBD1	TRBJ1-4	-	CATSSGTGYDNEKLFF	TGTGCCACCAGCTCCGGGACAGGGTACGATAATGAAAAACTGTTTTTT
TRBV11-2	-	TRBJ2-4	-	CASSPVGGRALGKNIQYF	TGTGCCAGCAGCCCGGTAGGGGGGAGGGCCCTCGGCAAAAACATTCAGTACTTC
TRBV29-1	-	TRBJ2-1	once	CSAYLLRSGYNEQFF	TGCAGCGCCTATCTGCTGAGATCGGGTTACAATGAGCAGTTCTTC
TRBV6-1	-	TRBJ1-5	-	CASSEIGPPRGNQPQHF	TGTGCCAGCAGTGAGATAGGGCCGCCGAGGGGCAATCAGCCCCAGCATTTT
TRBV4-2	TRBD2	TRBJ2-1	-	CASSRIGTTYNEQFF	TGTGCCAGCAGCCGGATCGGGACTACTTACAATGAGCAGTTCTTC
TRBV28	TRBD1	TRBJ2-3	-	CASSFGTDTDTQYF	TGTGCCAGCAGTTTCGGGACAGACACAGATACGCAGTATTTT
TRBV11-2	TRBD1	TRBJ2-7	-	CASSQTGTGLSYEQYF	TGTGCCAGCAGCCAAACCGGGACAGGGCTTTCCTACGAGCAGTACTTC
TRBV5-1	TRBD1	TRBJ2-1	-	CASSMDRATSSYNEQFF	TGCGCCAGCAGCATGGACAGGGCCACGAGCTCCTACAATGAGCAGTTCTTC
TRBV2	-	TRBJ2-7	once	CAHRGPAGSSYEQYF	TGTGCCCATAGGGGGCCAGCGGGCTCTTCGTACGAGCAGTACTTC
TRBV27	-	TRBJ2-7	-	CASSLTDTSYEQYF	TGTGCCAGCAGTTTGACGGACACCTCCTACGAGCAGTACTTC
TRBV28	TRBD2	TRBJ2-3	-	CASSTSGREVIWTDTQYF	TGTGCCAGCAGTACTAGCGGGAGGGAGGTCATTTGGACAGATACGCAGTATTTT
TRBV19	TRBD1	TRBJ2-6	-	CASSMGTGISGANVLTF	TGTGCCAGTAGTATGGGGACAGGGATCTCTGGGGCCAACGTCCTGACTTTC
TRBV7-9	-	TRBJ1-3	-	CATGNSGNTIYF	TGTGCCACAGGCAACTCTGGAAACACCATATATTTT
TRBV15	-	TRBJ1-4	-	CATGRVANEKLFF	TGTGCCACCGGGAGGGTTGCGAATGAAAAACTGTTTTTT
TRBV7-6	-	TRBJ2-7	-	CASSPGRGYEQYF	TGTGCCAGCAGCCCAGGGCGGGGCTACGAGCAGTACTTC
TRBV29-1	TRBD2	TRBJ2-5	-	CSVDGLSTSGHQETQYF	TGCAGCGTTGATGGTCTCTCAACTAGCGGCCACCAAGAGACCCAGTACTTC
TRBV21-1	-	TRBJ1-1	-	CASSKVFNSPRVTEAFF	TGTGCCAGCAGCAAAGTTTTTAATTCACCGAGGGTCACTGAAGCTTTCTTT
TRBV7-2	-	TRBJ2-7	-	CASSSNGISYEQYF	TGTGCCAGCAGCTCGAACGGGATCTCCTACGAGCAGTACTTC
TRBV27	TRBD2	TRBJ2-3	-	CASSLFGGRREDTQYF	TGTGCCAGCAGTTTATTTGGCGGGAGGAGGGAAGATACGCAGTATTTT
TRBV29-1	TRBD2	TRBJ2-3	once	CSVVPASGTNTDTQYF	TGCAGCGTTGTTCCCGCTAGCGGGACCAACACAGATACGCAGTATTTT
TRBV19	TRBD2	TRBJ2-3	-	CASSIEPPPSGRIVGTDTQYF	TGTGCCAGTAGTATAGAGCCCCCGCCTAGCGGGAGAATTGTCGGCACAGATACGCAGTATTTT
TRBV27	-	TRBJ2-4	-	CASRFGSLEYF	TGTGCCAGCAGGTTTGGGTCTCTAGAGTACTTC
TRBV4-3	TRBD2	TRBJ2-3	-	CASSQLAGGFTDTQYF	TGCGCCAGCAGCCAACTTGCGGGGGGTTTCACAGATACGCAGTATTTT
TRBV6-6	TRBD2	TRBJ2-2	once	CASSPGLAGTPGELFF	TGTGCCAGCAGCCCCGGACTAGCGGGAACCCCCGGGGAGCTGTTTTTT
TRBV27	TRBD2	TRBJ2-5	-	CATHKVGGLETQYF	TGTGCCACACACAAAGTGGGGGGGTTAGAGACCCAGTACTTC
TRBV7-9	TRBD1	TRBJ2-1	-	CASSRSLPTGGSYNEQFF	TGTGCCAGCAGCCGCTCCCTCCCCACAGGGGGCTCCTACAATGAGCAGTTCTTC
TRBV7-2	-	TRBJ1-4	-	CASSLRGSTNEKLFF	TGTGCCAGCAGCTTAAGGGGTTCAACTAATGAAAAACTGTTTTTT
TRBV9	-	TRBJ1-4	-	CASSVGGGATNEKLFF	TGTGCCAGCAGCGTAGGAGGGGGGGCGACTAATGAAAAACTGTTTTTT
TRBV6-5	TRBD1	TRBJ2-7	-	CASSQGARYEQYF	TGTGCCAGCAGTCAGGGGGCGCGTTACGAGCAGTACTTC
TRBV19	-	TRBJ2-7	-	CASSNGAGPIYEQYF	TGTGCCAGTAGTAACGGAGCGGGCCCAATCTACGAGCAGTACTTC
TRBV11-2	-	TRBJ1-3	-	CASSLVGGDSGNTIYF	TGTGCCAGCAGCTTAGTCGGGGGAGACTCTGGAAACACCATATATTTT
TRBV11-2	TRBD1	TRBJ2-2	few	CASSPQGAYAGELFF	TGTGCCAGCAGCCCTCAGGGGGCCTACGCCGGGGAGCTGTTTTTT
TRBV28	TRBD1	TRBJ1-5	-	CASRAGTGHNQPQHF	TGTGCCAGCAGGGCCGGGACAGGACACAATCAGCCCCAGCATTTT
TRBV27	TRBD1	TRBJ1-2	-	CASSFSRGNYGYTF	TGTGCCAGCAGTTTTTCCAGGGGGAACTATGGCTACACCTTC
TRBV27	-	TRBJ2-7	-	CASSSTPGHYEQYF	TGTGCCAGCAGTTCCACCCCCGGACATTACGAGCAGTACTTC
TRBV19	-	TRBJ2-5	-	CASSILDQETQYF	TGTGCCAGTAGTATATTAGACCAAGAGACCCAGTACTTC
TRBV5-6	TRBD1	TRBJ2-7	-	CASSPGTGAREQYF	TGTGCCAGCAGCCCGGGGACAGGGGCTCGCGAGCAGTACTTC
TRBV9	-	TRBJ1-1	-	CASSVDVRAEAFF	TGTGCCAGCAGCGTAGATGTGAGGGCTGAAGCTTTCTTT